Detailed here is one T cell receptor (beta chain). Its antigen is as yet unknown. The data derive from a study of cytomegalovirus exposure and HLA in healthy donors. Broader study findings: Per published reports, the classifier diagnosed cytomegalovirus status with high specificity and sensitivity.

PCR was performed using 60 Vbeta and 13 Jbeta primers. Here immunoSEQ multiplex PCR was the method, and the copy in TCRdb shows in-frame clones only, minus some. Altogether 200,000 to 250,000 clones are present, more than 75% being singletons, with the ten largest covering 3.5% to 4%. The V end was cut by 3 bases, the J end by 10 bases, with 10 bases between. This CDR3 has 11 residues. The V gene's germline CDR1 is DFQATT and CDR2 SNEGSKA (reference sequence). The sample consisted of PBMCs. The sequence derives from a male donor in good health and CMV-seronegative. The genes are TRBV20-1 and TRBJ2-1; D is undetermined. CDR3 in amino acids: CSASLVWEQFF. For the CDR3, the DNA is TGCAGTGCTAGTTTAGTTTGGGAGCAGTTCTTC.